The following is a T cell receptor (beta chain) sequence with its context. These data come from a study of blood T cell repertoires in COVID-19. The overall study: Sites in the United States, Italy and Spain provided acute and convalescent COVID-19 samples.

TCRdb keeps only in-frame clones here, not all; method: immunoSEQ multiplex PCR. The data hold about 74,000 clones, with around 86% observed a single time. Trimming stripped 4 bases from V and 3 bases from J, with 17 bases between. Germline values: CDR1 SGHRS, CDR2 YFSETQ. The CDR3 extends over 16 amino acids. This chain uses TRBV5-1 with TRBJ2-1; a weak D match, TRBD1 (6 bases). Source material: peripheral blood. This TCR was sampled from a woman older than 75 with active or convalescent COVID-19. This CDR3 reads CASSNRVGMGYNEQFF. The CDR3 DNA reads TGCGCCAGCAGCAACAGGGTAGGTATGGGCTACAATGAGCAGTTCTTC. The full variable domain, with the rest looked up from reference TRBV5-1 and TRBJ2-1, is KAGVTQTPRYLIKTRGQQVTLSCSPISGHRSVSWYQQTPGQGLQFLFEYFSETQRNKGNFPGRFSGRQFSNSRSEMNVSTLELGDSALYLCASSNRVGMGYNEQFFGPGTRLTVL.